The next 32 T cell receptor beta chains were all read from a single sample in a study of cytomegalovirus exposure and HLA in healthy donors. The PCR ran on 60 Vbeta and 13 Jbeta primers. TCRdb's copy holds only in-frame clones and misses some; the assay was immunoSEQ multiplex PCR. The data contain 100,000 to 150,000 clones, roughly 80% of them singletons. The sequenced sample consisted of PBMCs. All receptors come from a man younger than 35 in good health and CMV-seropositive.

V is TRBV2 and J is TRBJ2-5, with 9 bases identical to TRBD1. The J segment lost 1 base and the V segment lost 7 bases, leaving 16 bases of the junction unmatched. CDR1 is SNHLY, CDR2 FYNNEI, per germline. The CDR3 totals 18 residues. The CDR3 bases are TGTGCCAGCAAGAAAGGACAGGGGCTTTCCCTCTTCCAAGAGACCCAGTACTTC. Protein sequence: CASKKGQGLSLFQETQYF.

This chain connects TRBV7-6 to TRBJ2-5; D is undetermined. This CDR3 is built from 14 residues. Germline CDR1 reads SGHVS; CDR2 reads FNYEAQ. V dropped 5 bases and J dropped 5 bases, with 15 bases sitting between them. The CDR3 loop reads CASSDTSGLETQYF. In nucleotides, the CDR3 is TGTGCCAGCAGCGATACGTCAGGTTTGGAGACCCAGTACTTC.

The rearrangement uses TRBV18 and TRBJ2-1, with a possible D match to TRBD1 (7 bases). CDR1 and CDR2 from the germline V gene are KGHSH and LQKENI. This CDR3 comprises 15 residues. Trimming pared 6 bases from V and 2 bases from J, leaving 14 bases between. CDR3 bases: TGTGCCAGCTCGCTGGAGGGACAGCCCTACAATGAGCAGTTCTTC. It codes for CASSLEGQPYNEQFF.

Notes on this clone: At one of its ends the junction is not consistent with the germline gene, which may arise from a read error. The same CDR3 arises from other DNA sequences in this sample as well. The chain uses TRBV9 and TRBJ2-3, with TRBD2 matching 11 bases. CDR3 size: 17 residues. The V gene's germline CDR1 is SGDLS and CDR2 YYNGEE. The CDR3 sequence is CASSVGDRTSGTDTQYF. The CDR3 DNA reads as TGCGCCAGCAGCGTAGGTGACAGGACTAGCGGGACAGATACGCAGTATTTT.

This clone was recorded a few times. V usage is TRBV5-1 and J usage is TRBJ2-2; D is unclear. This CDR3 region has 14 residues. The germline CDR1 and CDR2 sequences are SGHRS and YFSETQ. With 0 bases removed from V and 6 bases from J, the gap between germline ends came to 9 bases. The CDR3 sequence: CASSLDPRSGELFF. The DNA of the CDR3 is TGCGCCAGCAGCTTGGACCCTAGGTCCGGGGAGCTGTTTTTT.

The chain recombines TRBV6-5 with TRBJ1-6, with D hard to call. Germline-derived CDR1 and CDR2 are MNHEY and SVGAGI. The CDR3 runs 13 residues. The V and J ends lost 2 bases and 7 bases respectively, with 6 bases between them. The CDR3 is CASSYGLNSPLHF. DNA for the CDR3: TGTGCCAGCAGTTACGGCCTCAATTCACCCCTCCACTTT.

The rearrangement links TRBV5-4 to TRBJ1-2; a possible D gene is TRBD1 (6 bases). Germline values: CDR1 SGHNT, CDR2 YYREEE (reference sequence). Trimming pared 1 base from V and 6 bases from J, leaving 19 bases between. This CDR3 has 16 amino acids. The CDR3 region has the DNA TGTGCCAGCAGCTTGTACGGGGGGCTAAGAGAAAATGGCTACACCTTC. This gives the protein CASSLYGGLRENGYTF.

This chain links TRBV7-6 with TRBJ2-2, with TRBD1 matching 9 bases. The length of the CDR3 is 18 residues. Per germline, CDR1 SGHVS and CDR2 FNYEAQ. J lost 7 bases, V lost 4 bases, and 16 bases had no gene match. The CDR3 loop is CASSSGQGRGAFGGELFF. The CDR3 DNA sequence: TGTGCCAGCAGCTCGGGACAGGGACGGGGGGCATTCGGCGGGGAGCTGTTTTTT.

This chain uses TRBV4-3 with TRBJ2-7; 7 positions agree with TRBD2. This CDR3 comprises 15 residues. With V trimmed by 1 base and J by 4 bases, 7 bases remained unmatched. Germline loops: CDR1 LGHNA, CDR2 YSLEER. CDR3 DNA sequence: TGCGCCAGCAGCCAAGCTGTGGGGGACTATTACGAGCAGTACTTC. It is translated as CASSQAVGDYYEQYF.

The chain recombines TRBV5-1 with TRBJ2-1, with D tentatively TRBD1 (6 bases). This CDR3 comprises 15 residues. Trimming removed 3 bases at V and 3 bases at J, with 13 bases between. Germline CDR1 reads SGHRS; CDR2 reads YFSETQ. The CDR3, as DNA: TGCGCCAGCAGCTCCCGGACAGTCGTCTACAATGAGCAGTTCTTC. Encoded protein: CASSSRTVVYNEQFF.

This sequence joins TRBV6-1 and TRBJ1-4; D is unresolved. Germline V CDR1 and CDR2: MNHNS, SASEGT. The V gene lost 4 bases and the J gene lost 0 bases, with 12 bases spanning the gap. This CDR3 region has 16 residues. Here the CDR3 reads CASSVFNSATNEKLFF. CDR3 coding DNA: TGTGCCAGCAGTGTCTTCAACAGTGCAACTAATGAAAAACTGTTTTTT.

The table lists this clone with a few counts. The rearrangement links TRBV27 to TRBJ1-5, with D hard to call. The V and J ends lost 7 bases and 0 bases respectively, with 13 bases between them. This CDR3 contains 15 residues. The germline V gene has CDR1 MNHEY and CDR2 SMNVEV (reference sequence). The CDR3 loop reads CASIPDTNSNQPQHF. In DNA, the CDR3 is TGTGCCAGCATTCCAGATACCAATAGCAATCAGCCCCAGCATTTT.

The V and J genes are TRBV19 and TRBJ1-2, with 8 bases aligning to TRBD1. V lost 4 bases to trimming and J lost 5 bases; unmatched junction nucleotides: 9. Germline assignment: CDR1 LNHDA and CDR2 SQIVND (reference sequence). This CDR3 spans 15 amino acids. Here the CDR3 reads CASSTPGDRSYGYTF. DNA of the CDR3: TGTGCCAGTAGTACGCCGGGGGACAGGAGTTATGGCTACACCTTC.

The CDR3 sequence is CATKGEGATEAFF. CDR3 nucleotides: TGTGCCACCAAAGGGGAAGGTGCCACTGAAGCTTTCTTT. This chain connects TRBV19 to TRBJ1-1; tentative D call: TRBD1 (5 bases). V lost 10 bases, J lost 4 bases, and 16 bases lay in between. CDR1 and CDR2 from the germline V gene are LNHDA and SQIVND (reference sequence). The CDR3 is 13 residues long.

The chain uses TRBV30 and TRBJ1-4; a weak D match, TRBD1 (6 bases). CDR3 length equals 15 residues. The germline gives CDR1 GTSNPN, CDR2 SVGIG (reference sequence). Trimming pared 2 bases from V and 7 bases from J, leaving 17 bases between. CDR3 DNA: TGTGCCTGGAGTATCACCAGGGGAACCGTTGAAAAACTGTTTTTT. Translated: CAWSITRGTVEKLFF.

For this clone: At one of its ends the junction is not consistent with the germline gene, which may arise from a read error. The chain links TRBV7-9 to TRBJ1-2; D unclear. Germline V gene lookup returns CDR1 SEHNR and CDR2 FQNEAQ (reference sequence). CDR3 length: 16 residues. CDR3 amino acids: CSSSQVEGFGFYGYTF. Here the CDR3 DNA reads TGTTCCAGCAGCCAGGTCGAGGGATTCGGATTCTATGGCTACACCTTC.

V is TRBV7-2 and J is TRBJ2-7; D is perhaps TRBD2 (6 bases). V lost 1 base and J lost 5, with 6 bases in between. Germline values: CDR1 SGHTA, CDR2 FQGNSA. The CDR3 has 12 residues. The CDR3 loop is CASSLGRDEQYF. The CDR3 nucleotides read TGTGCCAGCAGCTTAGGGAGGGACGAGCAGTACTTC.

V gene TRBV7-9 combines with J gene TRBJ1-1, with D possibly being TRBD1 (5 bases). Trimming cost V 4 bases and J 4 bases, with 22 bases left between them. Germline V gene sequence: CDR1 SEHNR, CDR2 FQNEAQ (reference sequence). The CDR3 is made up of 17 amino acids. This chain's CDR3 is CASSSKSKLQGGTEAFF. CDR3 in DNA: TGTGCCAGCAGCTCAAAAAGCAAACTTCAGGGAGGCACTGAAGCTTTCTTT.

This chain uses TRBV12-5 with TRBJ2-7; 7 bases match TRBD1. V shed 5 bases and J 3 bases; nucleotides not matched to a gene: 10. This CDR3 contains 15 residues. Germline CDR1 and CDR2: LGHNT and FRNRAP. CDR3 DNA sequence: TGTGCTAGTGGTATGACAGGGCTCCCTTTCTACGAGCAGTACTTC. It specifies CASGMTGLPFYEQYF.

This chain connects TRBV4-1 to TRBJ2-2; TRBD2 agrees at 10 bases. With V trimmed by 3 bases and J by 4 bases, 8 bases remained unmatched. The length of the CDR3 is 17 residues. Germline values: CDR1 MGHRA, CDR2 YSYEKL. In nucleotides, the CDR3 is TGCGCCAGCAGCCATAACAGCGGGAGGGGCCTCACCGGGGAGCTGTTTTTT. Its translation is CASSHNSGRGLTGELFF.

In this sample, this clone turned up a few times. The CDR3 nucleotides read TGTGCCAGCAGCCCCCTGGGGGCAATGATCTACGAGCAGTACTTC. Residues: CASSPLGAMIYEQYF. The genes are TRBV7-9 and TRBJ2-5; D might be TRBD1 (6 bases). Matching the DNA end better, TRBJ2-7 makes the J call doubtful. Germline CDR1 reads SEHNR; CDR2 reads FQNEAQ (reference sequence). This CDR3 is built from 15 residues.

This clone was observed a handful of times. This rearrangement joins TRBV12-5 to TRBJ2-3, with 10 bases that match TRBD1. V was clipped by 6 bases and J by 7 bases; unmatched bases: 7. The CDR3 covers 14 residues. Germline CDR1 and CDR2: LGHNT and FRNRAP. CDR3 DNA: TGTGCTAGTGGACCGGGACAGGGGATAAATACGCAGTATTTT. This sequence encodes CASGPGQGINTQYF.

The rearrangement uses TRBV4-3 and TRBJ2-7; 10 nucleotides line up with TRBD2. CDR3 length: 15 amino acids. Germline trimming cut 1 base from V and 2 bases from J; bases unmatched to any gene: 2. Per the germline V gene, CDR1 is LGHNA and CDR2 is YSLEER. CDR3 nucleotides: TGCGCCAGCAGCCAAGGACTAGCGGGCACCTACGAGCAGTACTTC. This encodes CASSQGLAGTYEQYF.

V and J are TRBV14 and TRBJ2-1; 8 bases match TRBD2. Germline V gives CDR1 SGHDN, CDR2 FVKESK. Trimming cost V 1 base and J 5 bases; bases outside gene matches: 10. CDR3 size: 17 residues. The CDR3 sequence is CASSQGMETSVNNEQFF. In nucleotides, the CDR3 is TGTGCCAGCAGCCAAGGAATGGAGACTAGCGTAAACAATGAGCAGTTCTTC.

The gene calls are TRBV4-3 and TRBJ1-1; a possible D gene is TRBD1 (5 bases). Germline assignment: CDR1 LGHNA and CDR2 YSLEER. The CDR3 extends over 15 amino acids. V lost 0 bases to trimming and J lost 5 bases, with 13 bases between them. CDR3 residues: CASSQEEGAGTEAFF. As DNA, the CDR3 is TGCGCCAGCAGCCAAGAGGAAGGGGCCGGGACTGAAGCTTTCTTT.

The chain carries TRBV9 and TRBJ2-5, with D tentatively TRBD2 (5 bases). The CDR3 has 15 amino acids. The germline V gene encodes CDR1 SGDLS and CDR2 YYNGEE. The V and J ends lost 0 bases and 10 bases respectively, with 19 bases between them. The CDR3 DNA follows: TGTGCCAGCAGCGTAGATAAGGGCTTAAACCGGGGCCAGTACTTC. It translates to CASSVDKGLNRGQYF.

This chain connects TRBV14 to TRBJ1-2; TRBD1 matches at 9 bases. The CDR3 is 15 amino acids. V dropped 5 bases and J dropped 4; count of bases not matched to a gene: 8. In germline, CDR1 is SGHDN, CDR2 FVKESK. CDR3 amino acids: CASSFARTGVYGYTF. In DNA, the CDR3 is TGTGCCAGCAGCTTCGCCCGGACAGGGGTCTATGGCTACACCTTC.

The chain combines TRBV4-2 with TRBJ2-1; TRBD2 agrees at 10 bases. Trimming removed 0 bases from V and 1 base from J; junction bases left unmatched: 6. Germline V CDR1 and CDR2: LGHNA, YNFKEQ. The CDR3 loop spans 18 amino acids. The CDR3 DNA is TGTGCCAGCAGCCAAGACTTGGCTAGCGGGAGTTCCTACAATGAGCAGTTCTTC. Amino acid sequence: CASSQDLASGSSYNEQFF.

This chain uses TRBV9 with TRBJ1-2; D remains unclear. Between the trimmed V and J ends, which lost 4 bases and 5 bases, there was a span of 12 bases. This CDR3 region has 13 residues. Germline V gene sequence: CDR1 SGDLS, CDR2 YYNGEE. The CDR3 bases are TGTGCCAGCAGCCCCACCGCGATATATGGCTACACCTTC. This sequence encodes CASSPTAIYGYTF.

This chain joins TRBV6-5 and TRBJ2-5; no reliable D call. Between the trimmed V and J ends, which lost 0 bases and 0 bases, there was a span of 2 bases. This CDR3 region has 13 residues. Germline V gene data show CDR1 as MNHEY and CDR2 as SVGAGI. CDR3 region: CASSYSYQETQYF. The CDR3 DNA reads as TGTGCCAGCAGTTACTCCTACCAAGAGACCCAGTACTTC.

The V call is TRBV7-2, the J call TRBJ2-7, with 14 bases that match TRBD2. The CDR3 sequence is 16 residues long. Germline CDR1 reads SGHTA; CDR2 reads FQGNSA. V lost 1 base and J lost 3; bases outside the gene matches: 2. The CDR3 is CASSLGGLAGVYEQYF. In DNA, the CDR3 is TGTGCCAGCAGCTTAGGGGGACTAGCGGGGGTCTACGAGCAGTACTTC. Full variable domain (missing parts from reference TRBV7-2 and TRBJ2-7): GAGVSQSPSNKVTEKGKDVELRCDPISGHTALYWYRQSLGQGLEFLIYFQGNSAPDKSGLPSDRFSAERTGGSVSTLTIQRTQQEDSAVYLCASSLGGLAGVYEQYFGPGTRLTVT.

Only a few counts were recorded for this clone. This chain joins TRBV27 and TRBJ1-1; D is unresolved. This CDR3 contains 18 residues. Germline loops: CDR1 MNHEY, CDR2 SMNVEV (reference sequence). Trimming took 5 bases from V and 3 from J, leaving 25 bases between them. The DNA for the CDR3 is TGTGCCAGCAGTCATGACCCGCGACCCGGCGGGCGCTACACTGAAGCTTTCTTT. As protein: CASSHDPRPGGRYTEAFF.